The 27 T cell receptor beta chains listed next were all sequenced from one sample in a study of cytomegalovirus exposure and HLA in healthy donors. The primer mix had 60 Vbeta and 13 Jbeta primers. Using immunoSEQ multiplex PCR, the repertoire was profiled, and TCRdb retains in-frame clones only, with some absent. The profile shows about 120,000 clones, 50% to 65% of them singletons. Sample: PBMCs. The receptors come from a man between 40 and 49 years old in good health and CMV-seropositive.

This chain links TRBV11-2 with TRBJ2-5; the match to TRBD1 covers 7 bases. Per germline, CDR1 SGHAT and CDR2 FQNNGV. V lost 3 bases and J lost 1; bases outside the gene matches: 5. This CDR3 region has 15 residues. Written as DNA, the CDR3 is TGTGCCAGCAGCTTGACAGGGTTATCCCAAGAGACCCAGTACTTC. Its protein is CASSLTGLSQETQYF.

Comments on this clone: This sample includes further DNA sequences coding for the same CDR3. The chain has TRBV27 and TRBJ2-5, with D maybe TRBD1 (5 bases). This CDR3 is 13 amino acids long. V dropped 5 bases and J dropped 4 bases, with 11 bases sitting between them. The germline gives CDR1 MNHEY, CDR2 SMNVEV (reference sequence). The CDR3 is CASSPRTRETQYF. CDR3 DNA sequence: TGTGCCAGCAGTCCCAGGACACGAGAGACCCAGTACTTC.

CDR3 region: CASSQFLGLAGGYEQYF. In nucleotides, the CDR3 is TGCGCCAGCAGCCAATTTCTGGGACTAGCGGGAGGATACGAGCAGTACTTC. This chain connects TRBV4-1 to TRBJ2-7, with 15 bases fitting TRBD2. With V trimmed by 2 bases and J by 4 bases, 6 bases remained unmatched. CDR3 size: 17 residues. Germline assignment: CDR1 MGHRA and CDR2 YSYEKL.

The gene calls are TRBV9 and TRBJ2-3; possibly TRBD2 for D (7 bases). Germline V gene sequence: CDR1 SGDLS, CDR2 YYNGEE. V lost 5 bases to trimming and J lost 2 bases, with 15 bases between them. This CDR3 is built from 15 residues. The CDR3 protein is CASRAHGGPTDTQYF. CDR3 DNA: TGTGCCAGCAGAGCCCACGGGGGGCCCACAGATACGCAGTATTTT.

This clone was detected ten times or more. The chain couples TRBV4-3 to TRBJ2-2; 9 bases map to TRBD2. CDR1 and CDR2 (germline): LGHNA, YSLEER. This CDR3 has 17 residues. The trim removed 2 bases at V and 0 bases at J, leaving 4 bases unmatched. The CDR3 loop reads CASSQFSGSTNTGELFF. The CDR3, as DNA: TGCGCCAGCAGCCAATTTAGCGGGAGTACGAACACCGGGGAGCTGTTTTTT.

The rearrangement joins TRBV2 to TRBJ1-3; D remains unclear. V lost 7 bases to trimming and J lost 9 bases, with 13 bases between them. This CDR3 has 12 amino acids. The germline gives CDR1 SNHLY, CDR2 FYNNEI. The CDR3 nucleotides are TGTGCCAGCACCCCGGACTCCGGCACCATATATTTT. Translation: CASTPDSGTIYF.

V is TRBV28 and J is TRBJ1-3; D remains ambiguous. This CDR3 is built from 13 residues. Germline V lookup: CDR1 MDHEN, CDR2 SYDVKM. Trimming removed 2 bases at V and 10 bases at J, with 12 bases between. CDR3 DNA: TGTGCCAGCAGTTTAGGCCCTTGGCCTACCATATATTTT. It encodes CASSLGPWPTIYF.

To note about this clone: This CDR3 is also generated by other DNA sequences in the sample. V usage is TRBV6-6 and J usage is TRBJ1-2; D possibly corresponds to TRBD1 (6 bases). This CDR3 is built from 13 residues. From germline, CDR1 is MNHNY and CDR2 SVGAGI (reference sequence). V was cut by 2 bases and J by 6 bases, with 10 bases left in between. This CDR3 reads CASSYQGWDGYTF. The CDR3 DNA follows: TGTGCCAGCAGTTACCAGGGGTGGGATGGCTACACCTTC.

On this clone itself: The same CDR3 arises from other DNA sequences in this sample as well. The chain combines TRBV5-1 with TRBJ2-3, with TRBD2 matching over 12 bases. The CDR3 is 16 residues long. The J segment lost 5 bases and the V segment lost 4 bases, leaving 8 bases of the junction unmatched. CDR1 is SGHRS and CDR2 is YFSETQ in the germline V gene. CDR3 in amino acids: CASSPGLAGGIDTQYF. CDR3 coding DNA: TGCGCCAGCAGCCCGGGGCTAGCGGGGGGGATAGATACGCAGTATTTT.

The V gene is TRBV6-6, the J gene TRBJ2-7, with TRBD1 identical over 9 bases. Germline trimming cut 0 bases from V and 0 bases from J; bases unmatched to any gene: 3. The CDR3 loop spans 16 amino acids. Germline V gene sequence: CDR1 MNHNY, CDR2 SVGAGI (reference sequence). The CDR3 bases are TGTGCCAGCAGTTACTCTGCGGGACAGGGCTCCTACGAGCAGTACTTC. This gives the protein CASSYSAGQGSYEQYF.

The CDR3 nucleotides are TGTGCCTGGCAGAACTACAATGAGCAGTTCTTC. Amino acids: CAWQNYNEQFF. This chain links TRBV30 with TRBJ2-1, with no clear D. CDR3 length equals 11 residues. The V and J ends lost 5 bases and 3 bases respectively, with 5 bases between them. The germline V gene encodes CDR1 GTSNPN and CDR2 SVGIG (reference sequence).

The chain combines TRBV7-2 with TRBJ2-7; D is perhaps TRBD2 (6 bases). Germline CDR1 and CDR2: SGHTA and FQGNSA. Trimming stripped 3 bases from V and 5 bases from J, with 8 bases between. The CDR3 sequence is 12 residues long. The CDR3, as DNA: TGTGCCAGCAGCTTCGGGACTCACGAGCAGTACTTC. It yields the protein CASSFGTHEQYF.

This clone was recorded a few times. The chain combines TRBV28 with TRBJ2-6, with D hard to call. V shed 6 bases and J shed 0 bases, with 12 bases lying between them. The germline V gene has CDR1 MDHEN and CDR2 SYDVKM. The CDR3 is made up of 16 amino acids. The CDR3 DNA reads as TGTGCCAGCAGCCCTTATCTTAGCTCTGGGGCCAACGTCCTGACTTTC. This translates into CASSPYLSSGANVLTF.

This clone has just a few counts. V gene TRBV6-5 combines with J gene TRBJ1-4, with a weak D call TRBD1 (5 bases). From germline, CDR1 is MNHEY and CDR2 SVGAGI. V shed 0 bases and J shed 0 bases, with 5 bases lying between them. This CDR3 is built from 15 residues. The CDR3 nucleotides read TGTGCCAGCAGTTACTCGACAGCAACTAATGAAAAACTGTTTTTT. Protein sequence: CASSYSTATNEKLFF.

The chain links TRBV20-1 to TRBJ1-1; no definite D call. Germline CDR1 is DFQATT and CDR2 is SNEGSKA (reference sequence). This CDR3 is built from 11 residues. With 6 bases removed from V and 11 bases from J, the gap between germline ends came to 16 bases. CDR3 region: CSAPNQVVAFF. CDR3 sequence (DNA): TGCAGTGCCCCGAACCAAGTAGTGGCTTTCTTT.

This clone was detected a few times. V usage is TRBV7-8 and J usage is TRBJ2-7; 8 nucleotides agree with TRBD1. CDR1 is SGHVS, CDR2 FQNEAQ, per germline. Losses at the gene ends were 5 bases for V and 3 bases for J; bases not matched to a gene: 6. This CDR3 comprises 14 residues. CDR3 DNA: TGTGCCAGCAGCGACCGGGACAGGAGCTACGAGCAGTACTTC. Its translation is CASSDRDRSYEQYF.

The CDR3 sequence: CASRSLGLAGYEQYF. The CDR3 DNA reads as TGTGCCAGCAGGTCACTTGGACTAGCGGGCTACGAGCAGTACTTC. J is TRBJ2-7 and V is TRBV6-1, with 11 nucleotides matching TRBD2. CDR1 MNHNS and CDR2 SASEGT come from the germline V gene. V was clipped by 6 bases and J by 3 bases; unmatched bases: 7. This CDR3 has 15 amino acids.

The chain recombines TRBV7-9 with TRBJ2-5; 7 bases align to TRBD1. CDR3 size: 15 residues. V lost 1 base, J lost 1 base, and 3 bases stayed unmatched. CDR1 and CDR2 (germline): SEHNR, FQNEAQ (reference sequence). The CDR3 DNA reads as TGTGCCAGCAGCTTAGGACAGGGTCCCCAAGAGACCCAGTACTTC. It yields the protein CASSLGQGPQETQYF.

The chain recombines TRBV5-1 with TRBJ2-3; 11 positions match TRBD1. The trim removed 4 bases at V and 6 bases at J, leaving 4 bases unmatched. The CDR3 runs 14 residues. Germline values: CDR1 SGHRS, CDR2 YFSETQ. In DNA, the CDR3 is TGCGCCAGCAGCGTGGGGACAGGGGGGGATACGCAGTATTTT. Protein sequence: CASSVGTGGDTQYF.

The chain is built from TRBV27 and TRBJ1-1; no clear D. CDR3 length: 13 amino acids. Germline V gives CDR1 MNHEY, CDR2 SMNVEV (reference sequence). Trimming pared 4 bases from V and 0 bases from J, leaving 6 bases between. The CDR3 DNA reads as TGTGCCAGCAGTTGGGAGGTGAACACTGAAGCTTTCTTT. Amino acids: CASSWEVNTEAFF.

The chain couples TRBV5-6 to TRBJ1-2; 9 bases are shared with TRBD1. Germline V lookup: CDR1 SGHDT, CDR2 YYEEEE. V lost 0 bases, J lost 8 bases, and 5 bases stayed unmatched. This CDR3 is built from 14 residues. This CDR3 reads CASSLDGTGSGYTF. The CDR3 bases are TGTGCCAGCAGCTTGGACGGGACAGGGAGCGGCTACACCTTC.

The sample holds many counts of this clone. V is TRBV7-9 and J is TRBJ1-1, with 7 bases aligning to TRBD1. Germline trimming cut 1 base from V and 4 bases from J; bases unmatched to any gene: 6. Germline lookup yields CDR1 SEHNR and CDR2 FQNEAQ (reference sequence). The CDR3 consists of 15 residues. This CDR3 reads CASSLVASGGTEAFF. For the CDR3, the DNA is TGTGCCAGCAGCTTAGTAGCTTCAGGGGGCACTGAAGCTTTCTTT.

The V gene is TRBV6-5, the J gene TRBJ2-1, with 8 positions matching TRBD2. The CDR3 spans 14 residues. With V trimmed by 7 bases and J by 4 bases, 6 bases remained unmatched. Germline V CDR1 and CDR2: MNHEY, SVGAGI. CDR3 region: CASTISGVYNEQFF. CDR3 bases: TGTGCCAGCACCATTAGCGGGGTTTACAATGAGCAGTTCTTC.

The rearrangement joins TRBV11-2 to TRBJ1-5; 7 bases are shared with TRBD1. This CDR3 comprises 15 residues. Looked up from germline, CDR1 is SGHAT and CDR2 is FQNNGV. The ends lost 2 bases at V and 7 bases at J; junction bases unmatched: 8. The CDR3: CASSLRQGGGQPQHF. The CDR3 bases are TGTGCCAGCAGCTTAAGACAGGGAGGCGGACAGCCCCAGCATTTT.

The V and J genes are TRBV7-9 and TRBJ2-7; the D is unclear. Trimming took off 2 bases at V and 2 bases at J, with 10 bases between the two ends. This CDR3 spans 14 amino acids. Germline V gene sequence: CDR1 SEHNR, CDR2 FQNEAQ (reference sequence). DNA of the CDR3: TGTGCCAGCAGCTTATTGGGCAAAACCTACGAGCAGTACTTC. This encodes CASSLLGKTYEQYF.

This clone was picked up a small number of times. The V gene is TRBV27, the J gene TRBJ1-2; TRBD1 is a possible D gene (5 bases). There are 14 residues in the CDR3. V was clipped by 4 bases and J by 7 bases, with 16 bases between them. The germline gives CDR1 MNHEY, CDR2 SMNVEV (reference sequence). The CDR3 coding sequence is TGTGCCAGCAGTTGGTCCCCCAGGGAATTTGGCTACACCTTC. Translation: CASSWSPREFGYTF.

The rearrangement joins TRBV11-2 to TRBJ2-7, with D perhaps matching TRBD1 (6 bases). V gave up 3 bases and J gave up 3 bases, with 12 bases separating them. The CDR3 is 14 amino acids. Germline lookup yields CDR1 SGHAT and CDR2 FQNNGV. In nucleotides, the CDR3 is TGTGCCAGCAGCTTTTCACAGGGTCTCTACGAGCAGTACTTC. It translates to CASSFSQGLYEQYF.